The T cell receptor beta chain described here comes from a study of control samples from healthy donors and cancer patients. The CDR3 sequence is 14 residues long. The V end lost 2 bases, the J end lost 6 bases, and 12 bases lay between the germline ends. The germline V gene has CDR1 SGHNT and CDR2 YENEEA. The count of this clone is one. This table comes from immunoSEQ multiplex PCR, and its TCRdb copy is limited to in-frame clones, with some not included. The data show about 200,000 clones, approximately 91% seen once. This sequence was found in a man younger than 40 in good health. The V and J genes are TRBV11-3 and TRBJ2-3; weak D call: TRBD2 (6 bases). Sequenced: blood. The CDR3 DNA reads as TGTGCCAGCAGCTTACACGGGGAGGCGGATACGCAGTATTTT. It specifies CASSLHGEADTQYF.